Below are 14 T cell receptor beta chains sequenced from a single sample in a study of blood T cell repertoires in COVID-19. TCRdb's copy holds only in-frame clones and misses some; the assay was immunoSEQ multiplex PCR. Counted here are approximately 76,000 clones, about nine tenths occurring once; the ten biggest clones make up approximately 15%. Sample: peripheral blood. The receptors come from a man older than 75 in a cohort sampled during active COVID-19.

The J gene is TRBJ2-3, the V gene TRBV5-1; TRBD1 is a possible D gene (5 bases). Germline V gene sequence: CDR1 SGHRS, CDR2 YFSETQ. V lost 4 bases and J 0 bases, leaving 9 bases between the germline ends. The CDR3 spans 14 residues. The CDR3 DNA sequence: TGCGCCAGCAGCCAGGACACTAGCACAGATACGCAGTATTTT. Its protein is CASSQDTSTDTQYF.

This chain links TRBV19 with TRBJ1-2; D may be TRBD1 (6 bases). The CDR3 loop spans 14 amino acids. Germline-derived CDR1 and CDR2 are LNHDA and SQIVND (reference sequence). Trimming pared 4 bases from V and 0 bases from J, leaving 9 bases between. The CDR3 here is CASSKDRANYGYTF. The DNA for the CDR3 is TGTGCCAGTAGTAAGGACAGAGCTAACTATGGCTACACCTTC.

About this clone itself: A read error may account for a junction end that differs from germline. The chain carries TRBV29-1 and TRBJ2-5; weak D call: TRBD1 (6 bases). CDR1 is SQVTM, CDR2 ANQGSEA, per germline. The CDR3 length is 12 residues. The DNA for the CDR3 is TGCAGCGTGGGACAACTGCAAGTGACCCAGTACTTC. It is translated as CSVGQLQVTQYF.

V and J are TRBV3-1 (or the pseudogene TRBV3-2) and TRBJ1-3; no firm D call. The CDR3 extends over 12 amino acids. V lost 4 bases to trimming and J lost 4 bases, with 5 bases between them. CDR1 and CDR2 (germline): LGHDT, YNNKEL (reference sequence). DNA of the CDR3: TGTGCCAGCAGCCTTCAGGGAAACACCATATATTTT. Translation: CASSLQGNTIYF.

The chain is built from TRBV18 and TRBJ2-3; TRBD1 matches at 7 bases. CDR1 and CDR2 from the germline V gene are KGHSH and LQKENI. Losses at the gene ends were 3 bases for V and 3 bases for J; bases not matched to a gene: 9. The CDR3 has 16 amino acids. CDR3 sequence reads: CASSPGQLSTTDTQYF. The CDR3 bases are TGTGCCAGCTCACCGGGACAGCTGAGCACTACAGATACGCAGTATTTT.

The chain joins TRBV19 to TRBJ2-3, with 12 bases that match TRBD1. J gave up 6 bases and V 5 bases, and 6 bases lay outside the gene matches. Germline V gene lookup returns CDR1 LNHDA and CDR2 SQIVND (reference sequence). CDR3 size: 15 residues. The CDR3 reads CASSSPGQGADTQYF. The CDR3 nucleotides read TGTGCCAGTAGTTCTCCGGGACAGGGGGCCGATACGCAGTATTTT.

The chain is built from TRBV6-5 and TRBJ1-2, with 10 bases aligning to TRBD1. The CDR3 is 15 residues long. Per germline, CDR1 MNHEY and CDR2 SVGAGI. The trim removed 5 bases at V and 0 bases at J, leaving 3 bases unmatched. The CDR3 loop reads CASSKTGGTNYGYTF. The DNA of the CDR3 is TGTGCCAGCAGTAAGACAGGGGGCACTAACTATGGCTACACCTTC.

The chain carries TRBV29-1 and TRBJ2-3; 10 nucleotides line up with TRBD2. V dropped 4 bases and J dropped 5; count of bases not matched to a gene: 6. Germline V CDR1 and CDR2: SQVTM, ANQGSEA. The CDR3 contains 14 residues. The CDR3 DNA reads as TGCAGCGTTGGGCCAGCGGGGGGGGGAGATACGCAGTATTTT. This translates into CSVGPAGGGDTQYF.

This clone was picked up a small number of times. This chain joins TRBV6-6 and TRBJ1-5; TRBD1 aligns across 7 bases. The V gene end was trimmed by 7 bases and the J gene end by 1 base; junction bases not matched to a gene: 4. Germline V gives CDR1 MNHNY, CDR2 SVGAGI (reference sequence). The length of the CDR3 is 14 residues. In nucleotides, the CDR3 is TGTGCCAGCATCCGACAGGGAAGCAATCAGCCCCAGCATTTT. Its translation: CASIRQGSNQPQHF.

The genes are TRBV19 and TRBJ1-6; TRBD1 agrees at 7 bases. V shed 8 bases, J shed 10 bases, and the junction held 8 bases outside the gene matches. Germline V gene data show CDR1 as LNHDA and CDR2 as SQIVND (reference sequence). The length of the CDR3 is 13 residues. DNA of the CDR3: TGTGCCAGTGGGACAGATAGTAGGTCACCCCTCCACTTT. This encodes CASGTDSRSPLHF.

This sequence joins TRBV5-1 and TRBJ1-6, with 8 bases fitting TRBD1. The CDR3 spans 15 residues. CDR1 and CDR2 (germline): SGHRS, YFSETQ. The V and J ends lost 0 bases and 7 bases, in that order; junction bases with no gene match: 3. The CDR3 DNA follows: TGCGCCAGCAGCTTGGAGGCAGGGGGCAATTCACCCCTCCACTTT. Translating it yields CASSLEAGGNSPLHF.

This clone is a singleton in its sample. This chain joins TRBV6-5 and TRBJ2-1; D is uncertain. Germline lookup yields CDR1 MNHEY and CDR2 SVGAGI. Trimming left V 7 bases short and J 7 bases short, with 8 bases between. The CDR3 consists of 11 residues. The CDR3 sequence: CASMAWNEQFF. The CDR3 bases are TGTGCCAGCATGGCTTGGAATGAGCAGTTCTTC.

The J gene is TRBJ2-1, the V gene TRBV24-1, with 11 positions matching TRBD1. With 2 bases clipped from V and 5 bases from J, the junction kept 4 bases outside the gene matches. The CDR3 is made up of 16 amino acids. Germline CDR1 and CDR2: KGHDR and SFDVKD. CDR3: CATSDSGQGANNEQFF. CDR3 DNA sequence: TGTGCCACCAGTGATTCTGGACAGGGGGCAAACAATGAGCAGTTCTTC.

This clone came up once. The chain couples TRBV4-3 to TRBJ2-7; tentatively, D is TRBD1 (6 bases). Between the trimmed V and J ends, which lost 1 base and 0 bases, there was a span of 10 bases. The CDR3 consists of 15 residues. Germline-derived CDR1 and CDR2 are LGHNA and YSLEER. The DNA for the CDR3 is TGCGCCAGCAGCCAAGGGACAGCCTCCTCCTACGAGCAGTACTTC. Residues: CASSQGTASSYEQYF.